This T cell receptor beta chain comes out of a study of identical twins. On this clonotype: Its antigen is unknown. A much larger clone differs from this one at a single base, so this may be a read error.

Unique molecular identifiers were present on the cDNA, which also gained a universal primer site by template switching. TCRdb itself ran the 5' RACE reads through MiXCR, one entry per CDR3 protein. Of some 1,700,000 distinct CDR3 sequences listed, roughly 35% are singletons. Study results and limitations: The degree of excess twin sharing was weaker in beta out-of-frame sequences. Conclusions came from cross-sectional statistical analysis, not from following the same donors. Carriage of fewer insertions was seen in abundant cord blood beta clonotypes, whereas memory repertoires showed none.

CDR1 is SQVTM, CDR2 ANQGSEA, per germline. This CDR3 has 15 residues. Trimming cost V 5 bases and J 11 bases; bases outside gene matches: 14. This TCR was sampled from a newborn girl in good health. The rearrangement uses TRBV29-1 and TRBJ2-5, with TRBD2 identical over 13 bases. Sequencing was done on a sample of cord blood. CDR3 DNA: TGCAGCGTTACTCGGACTAGCGGGAGTTACAATGAGCAGTACTTC. Amino acids: CSVTRTSGSYNEQYF.